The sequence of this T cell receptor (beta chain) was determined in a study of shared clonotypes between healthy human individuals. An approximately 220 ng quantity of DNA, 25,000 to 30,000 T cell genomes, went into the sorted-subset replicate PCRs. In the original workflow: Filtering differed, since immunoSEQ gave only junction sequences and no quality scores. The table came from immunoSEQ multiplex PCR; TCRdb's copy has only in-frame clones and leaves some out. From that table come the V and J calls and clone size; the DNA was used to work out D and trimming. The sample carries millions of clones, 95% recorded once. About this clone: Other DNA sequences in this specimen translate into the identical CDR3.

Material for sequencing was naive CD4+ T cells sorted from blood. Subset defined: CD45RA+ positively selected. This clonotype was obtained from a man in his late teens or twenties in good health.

The DNA of the CDR3 is TGTGCCAGCAGTTACTCCGGAGATACGCAGTATTTT. This translates into CASSYSGDTQYF. This chain links TRBV6-6 with TRBJ2-3; D remains unclear. V lost 0 bases to trimming and J lost 5 bases, with 3 bases between them. Looked up from germline, CDR1 is MNHNY and CDR2 is SVGAGI (reference sequence). This CDR3 is built from 12 residues.